In its sample, the clone carrying this TCR beta chain is medium-sized. Germline V gene data show CDR1 as DFQATT and CDR2 as SNEGSKA (reference sequence). V was trimmed by 6 bases and J by 0 bases, leaving 12 bases between them. This CDR3 has 13 amino acids. This sample stems from a study of early T cells in non-severe SARS-CoV-2 infection. From the 5' RACE reads, TCRdb called clonotypes with MiXCR, one entry per CDR3 protein. Among 15,000 to 20,000 distinct CDR3 sequences listed, more than 4.5% were seen once. This sequence originates from an adult who was a healthcare worker with PCR-confirmed SARS-CoV-2 infection or an uninfected control (not recorded which). The chain carries TRBV20-1 and TRBJ2-7; D may correspond to TRBD1 or TRBD2 (5 bases each). The specimen was whole blood. The CDR3 loop is CSAGDRHSYEQYF. The CDR3 region has the DNA TGCAGTGCGGGGGACCGGCACTCCTACGAGCAGTACTTC.